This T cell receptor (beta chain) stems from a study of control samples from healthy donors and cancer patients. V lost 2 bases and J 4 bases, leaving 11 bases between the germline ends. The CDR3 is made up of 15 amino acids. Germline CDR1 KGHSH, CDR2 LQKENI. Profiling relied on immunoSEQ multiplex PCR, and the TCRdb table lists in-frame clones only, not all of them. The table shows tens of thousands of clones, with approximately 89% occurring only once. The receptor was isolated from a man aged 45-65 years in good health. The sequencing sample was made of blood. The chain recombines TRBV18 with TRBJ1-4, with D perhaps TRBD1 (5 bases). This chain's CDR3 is CASSPGDGNNEKLFF. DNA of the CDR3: TGTGCCAGCTCACCAGGGGACGGGAATAATGAAAAACTGTTTTTT.